Listed here are 22 T cell receptor beta chains from one sample, sequenced in a study of T cell responses to AZD1222 COVID-19 vaccine. TCRdb's copy holds only in-frame clones and misses some; the assay was immunoSEQ multiplex PCR. The sample holds approximately 160,000 clones, around 90% seen once. The sequencing used peripheral blood, collected on day 0 of AZD1222 vaccination. These receptors originate from an adult in good health.

This clone was observed a few times. The V and J genes are TRBV18 and TRBJ2-1, with 8 bases matching TRBD2. Trimming took 0 bases from V and 0 from J; bases not matched to a gene: 13. CDR1 and CDR2 (germline): KGHSH, LQKENI. The CDR3 has 20 residues. CDR3 residues: CASSPPSLAAVPSSYNEQFF. The CDR3 DNA reads as TGTGCCAGCTCACCACCATCACTAGCGGCCGTGCCCAGCTCCTACAATGAGCAGTTCTTC.

The V and J genes are TRBV27 and TRBJ1-2, with D maybe TRBD1 (5 bases). Germline V CDR1 and CDR2: MNHEY, SMNVEV (reference sequence). CDR3 size: 15 residues. V lost 5 bases and J 4 bases, leaving 17 bases between the germline ends. CDR3 in amino acids: CASSLDGRQGYGYTF. The CDR3 DNA reads as TGTGCCAGCAGTCTGGATGGACGGCAGGGCTATGGCTACACCTTC.

The chain links TRBV6-9 to TRBJ2-7; 10 positions agree with TRBD2. V lost 4 bases, J lost 4 bases, and 7 bases stayed unmatched. Germline V gene lookup returns CDR1 MNHGY and CDR2 SVAAGI. The CDR3 is made up of 15 amino acids. Written as DNA, the CDR3 is TGTGCCAGCAGTTCGGGAGCGGGAGGGCAATACGAGCAGTACTTC. This sequence encodes CASSSGAGGQYEQYF.

The genes are TRBV19 and TRBJ2-1, with 8 bases that match TRBD1. Losses at the gene ends were 5 bases for V and 0 bases for J; bases not matched to a gene: 6. CDR1 is LNHDA, CDR2 SQIVND, per germline (reference sequence). The CDR3 spans 16 residues. Here the CDR3 reads CASSARQGSSYNEQFF. CDR3 nucleotide sequence: TGTGCCAGTAGTGCGAGACAGGGGAGCTCCTACAATGAGCAGTTCTTC.

The chain joins TRBV28 to TRBJ2-3; the match to TRBD2 covers 9 bases. The CDR3 covers 18 residues. The germline V gene encodes CDR1 MDHEN and CDR2 SYDVKM. The V segment lost 2 bases and the J segment 1 base; nucleotides outside the gene matches: 10. The CDR3 spells CASSLTTWREGRTDTQYF. DNA for the CDR3: TGTGCCAGCAGTTTAACGACGTGGCGGGAGGGCCGCACAGATACGCAGTATTTT.

This clone was recorded once. The V gene is TRBV5-6, the J gene TRBJ2-5; tentative D call: TRBD1 (6 bases). The CDR3 spans 13 residues. With 5 bases removed from V and 1 base from J, the gap between germline ends came to 9 bases. Germline-derived CDR1 and CDR2 are SGHDT and YYEEEE. The CDR3 reads CASRVTGQETQYF. DNA for the CDR3: TGTGCCAGCAGGGTGACAGGCCAAGAGACCCAGTACTTC.

There are a few counts of this clone. This chain uses TRBV28 with TRBJ2-7; D call uncertain. V lost 4 bases and J 9 bases, leaving 13 bases between the germline ends. There are 12 residues in the CDR3. CDR1 MDHEN and CDR2 SYDVKM come from the germline V gene. The DNA for the CDR3 is TGTGCCAGCAGTTCCAATCGTTTAGTGCAGTACTTC. Its protein is CASSSNRLVQYF.

The chain links TRBV2 to TRBJ1-5; possible D gene TRBD1, 6 bases. The germline V and J ends were trimmed by 6 bases and 2 bases, with 17 bases remaining between them. CDR3 length: 16 residues. Germline CDR1 is SNHLY and CDR2 is FYNNEI. CDR3 residues: CASSREQGRGNQPQHF. For the CDR3, the DNA is TGTGCCAGCAGCCGAGAACAGGGCCGGGGCAATCAGCCCCAGCATTTT.

The genes are TRBV5-1 and TRBJ1-1; D may be TRBD1 (5 bases). Trimming pared 2 bases from V and 7 bases from J, leaving 18 bases between. From germline, CDR1 is SGHRS and CDR2 YFSETQ. The CDR3 contains 15 residues. For the CDR3, the DNA is TGCGCCAGCAGCTTTTTAGGAGGGGAAAGGAGTGAAGCTTTCTTT. It specifies CASSFLGGERSEAFF.

The rearrangement uses TRBV11-2 and TRBJ1-6; the match to TRBD1 covers 7 bases. Germline trimming cut 5 bases from V and 4 bases from J; bases unmatched to any gene: 2. Looked up from germline, CDR1 is SGHAT and CDR2 is FQNNGV. The CDR3 contains 14 residues. CDR3 in DNA: TGTGCCAGCAGCCGGGGACAGTATAATTCACCCCTCCACTTT. Its protein product is CASSRGQYNSPLHF.

About this clone: The same CDR3 also results from other DNA sequences found in this sample. The J gene is TRBJ1-6, the V gene TRBV19; D is undetermined. V dropped 3 bases and J dropped 3 bases, with 6 bases sitting between them. The germline gives CDR1 LNHDA, CDR2 SQIVND (reference sequence). The CDR3 is made up of 14 amino acids. DNA for the CDR3: TGTGCCAGTAGTATGGGGTTCTATAATTCACCCCTCCACTTT. It specifies CASSMGFYNSPLHF.

This chain connects TRBV24-1 to TRBJ1-2; weak D call: TRBD1 (6 bases). Trimming took off 4 bases at V and 5 bases at J, with 16 bases between the two ends. Germline assignment: CDR1 KGHDR and CDR2 SFDVKD. This CDR3 contains 15 residues. The CDR3 DNA follows: TGTGCCACCAGTGAAGGGGGAGACAGGCAGTATGGCTACACCTTC. Its protein is CATSEGGDRQYGYTF.

This chain joins TRBV12-3 or TRBV12-4 and TRBJ1-2; D is undetermined. This CDR3 region has 12 residues. V lost 5 bases to trimming and J lost 8 bases, with 12 bases between them. CDR3 DNA: TGTGCCAGCAGTAGGCCCCTTAGAGGCTACACCTTC. Amino acid sequence: CASSRPLRGYTF.

The chain combines TRBV24-1 with TRBJ2-7; D may be TRBD1 (6 bases). Trimming removed 4 bases at V and 1 base at J, with 13 bases between. The germline gives CDR1 KGHDR, CDR2 SFDVKD. CDR3 size: 15 residues. In DNA, the CDR3 is TGTGCCACCAGTGACCCTAATACAGGGTCCTACGAGCAGTACTTC. Translating gives CATSDPNTGSYEQYF.

V and J are TRBV5-1 and TRBJ2-7; D gene unclear. The length of the CDR3 is 16 residues. Germline loops: CDR1 SGHRS, CDR2 YFSETQ. The germline V and J ends were trimmed by 4 bases and 2 bases, with 19 bases remaining between them. The CDR3 loop is CASSTSWARRAYEQYF. CDR3 nucleotide sequence: TGCGCCAGCAGCACCTCTTGGGCACGTCGGGCCTACGAGCAGTACTTC.

J is TRBJ1-6 and V is TRBV5-1; 9 nucleotides line up with TRBD1. V shed 4 bases and J 9 bases; nucleotides not matched to a gene: 8. Germline V lookup: CDR1 SGHRS, CDR2 YFSETQ. This CDR3 comprises 15 residues. The CDR3 region has the DNA TGCGCCAGCAGCGAGGGGACAGGGTTCGGTTCACCCCTCCACTTT. It codes for CASSEGTGFGSPLHF.

The chain has TRBV5-5 and TRBJ2-7; D gene ambiguous. The germline CDR1 and CDR2 sequences are SGHKS and YYEKEE (reference sequence). This CDR3 spans 15 amino acids. The V gene lost 2 bases and the J gene lost 0 bases, with 12 bases spanning the gap. CDR3 residues: CASSLDPTSSYEQYF. CDR3 bases: TGTGCCAGCAGCTTAGACCCGACCAGCTCCTACGAGCAGTACTTC.

The chain uses TRBV4-1 and TRBJ2-7; TRBD1 matches 8 bases. Germline-derived CDR1 and CDR2 are MGHRA and YSYEKL. V trimming: 2 bases; J trimming: 5 bases; junction bases outside the gene matches: 11. There are 16 residues in the CDR3. CDR3 nucleotide sequence: TGCGCCAGCAGCCAATCCCTGGACAGGGTGAGGAACGAGCAGTACTTC. This gives the protein CASSQSLDRVRNEQYF.

The gene calls are TRBV2 and TRBJ2-5; tentatively, D is TRBD2 (6 bases). The germline gives CDR1 SNHLY, CDR2 FYNNEI. The CDR3 loop spans 14 amino acids. With 1 base removed from V and 4 bases from J, the gap between germline ends came to 10 bases. The CDR3 is CASSEGDFRETQYF. Here the CDR3 DNA reads TGTGCCAGCAGTGAAGGGGACTTCCGAGAGACCCAGTACTTC.

The chain recombines TRBV15 with TRBJ1-4; TRBD1 matches at 9 bases. This CDR3 comprises 15 residues. J gave up 8 bases and V 3 bases, and 7 bases lay outside the gene matches. Germline assignment: CDR1 LNHNV and CDR2 YYDKDF (reference sequence). CDR3 in amino acids: CATSRSGTGNEKLFF. Written as DNA, the CDR3 is TGTGCCACCAGCAGGTCCGGGACAGGGAACGAAAAACTGTTTTTT.

The V gene is TRBV5-1, the J gene TRBJ2-7; D gene uncertain. This CDR3 is built from 11 residues. From germline, CDR1 is SGHRS and CDR2 YFSETQ. V lost 3 bases, J lost 2 bases, and 3 bases lay in between. CDR3 amino acids: CASSSTYEQYF. The DNA for the CDR3 is TGCGCCAGCAGCTCCACCTACGAGCAGTACTTC. Based on the CDR3 plus reference TRBV5-1 and TRBJ2-7, the full variable domain is KAGVTQTPRYLIKTRGQQVTLSCSPISGHRSVSWYQQTPGQGLQFLFEYFSETQRNKGNFPGRFSGRQFSNSRSEMNVSTLELGDSALYLCASSSTYEQYFGPGTRLTVT.

This chain links TRBV12-3 or TRBV12-4 with TRBJ1-2, with D unclear. This CDR3 is built from 13 residues. Between the trimmed V and J ends, which lost 5 bases and 2 bases, there was a span of 9 bases. CDR3 sequence reads: CASSPEVNYGYTF. CDR3 coding DNA: TGTGCCAGCAGTCCTGAGGTCAACTATGGCTACACCTTC.